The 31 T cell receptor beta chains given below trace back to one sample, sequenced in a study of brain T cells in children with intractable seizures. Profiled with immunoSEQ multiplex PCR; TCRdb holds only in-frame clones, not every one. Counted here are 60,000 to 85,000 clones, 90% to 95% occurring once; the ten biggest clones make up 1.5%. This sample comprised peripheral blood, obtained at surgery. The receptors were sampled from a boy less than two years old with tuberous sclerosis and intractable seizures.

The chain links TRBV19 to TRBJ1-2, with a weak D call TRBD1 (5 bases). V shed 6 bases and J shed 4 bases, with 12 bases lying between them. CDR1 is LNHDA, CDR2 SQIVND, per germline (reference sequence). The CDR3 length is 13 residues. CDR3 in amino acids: CASSFRESYGYTF. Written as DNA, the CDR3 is TGTGCCAGTAGCTTCAGGGAGAGCTATGGCTACACCTTC.

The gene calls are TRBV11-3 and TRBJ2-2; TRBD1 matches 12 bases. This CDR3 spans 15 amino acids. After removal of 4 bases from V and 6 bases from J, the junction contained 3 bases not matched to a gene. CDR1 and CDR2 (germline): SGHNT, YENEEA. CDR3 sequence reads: CASSSGTGGSGELFF. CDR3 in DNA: TGTGCCAGCAGCTCGGGGACAGGGGGCTCCGGGGAGCTGTTTTTT.

CDR3 protein: CASSVDGYSGNTIYF. Written as DNA, the CDR3 is TGTGCCAGCAGCGTTGACGGGTACTCTGGAAACACCATATATTTT. V gene TRBV9 combines with J gene TRBJ1-3; D remains ambiguous. In germline, CDR1 is SGDLS, CDR2 YYNGEE. Trimming stripped 2 bases from V and 0 bases from J, with 9 bases between. CDR3 length: 15 amino acids. The full variable domain, completed using reference TRBV9 and TRBJ1-3, is DSGVTQTPKHLITATGQRVTLRCSPRSGDLSVYWYQQSLDQGLQFLIQYYNGEERAKGNILERFSAQQFPDLHSELNLSSLELGDSALYFCASSVDGYSGNTIYFGEGSWLTVV.

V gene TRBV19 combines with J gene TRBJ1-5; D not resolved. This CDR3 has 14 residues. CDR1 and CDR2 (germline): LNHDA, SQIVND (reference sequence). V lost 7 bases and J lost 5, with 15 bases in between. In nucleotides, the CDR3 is TGTGCCAGTAAAGATCAGGCCAGTTATCAGCCCCAGCATTTT. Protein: CASKDQASYQPQHF.

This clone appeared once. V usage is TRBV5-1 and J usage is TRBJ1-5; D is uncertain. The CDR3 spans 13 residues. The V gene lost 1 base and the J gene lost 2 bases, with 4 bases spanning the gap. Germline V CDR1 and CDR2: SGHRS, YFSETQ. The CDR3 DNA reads TGCGCCAGCAGCTTGCAGGGCAATCAGCCCCAGCATTTT. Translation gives CASSLQGNQPQHF.

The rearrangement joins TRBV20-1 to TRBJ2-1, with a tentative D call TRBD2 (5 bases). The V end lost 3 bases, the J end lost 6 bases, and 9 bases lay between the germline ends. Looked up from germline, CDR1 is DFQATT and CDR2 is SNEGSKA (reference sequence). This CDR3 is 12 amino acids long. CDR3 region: CSASLGGNEQFF. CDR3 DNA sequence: TGCAGTGCTAGTCTTGGAGGCAATGAGCAGTTCTTC.

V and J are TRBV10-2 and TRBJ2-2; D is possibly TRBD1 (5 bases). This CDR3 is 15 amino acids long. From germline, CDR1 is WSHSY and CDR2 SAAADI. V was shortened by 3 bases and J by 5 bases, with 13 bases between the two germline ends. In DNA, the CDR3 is TGCGCCAGCAGTGAAATTTCAGGGCCGACCGGGGAGCTGTTTTTT. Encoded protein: CASSEISGPTGELFF.

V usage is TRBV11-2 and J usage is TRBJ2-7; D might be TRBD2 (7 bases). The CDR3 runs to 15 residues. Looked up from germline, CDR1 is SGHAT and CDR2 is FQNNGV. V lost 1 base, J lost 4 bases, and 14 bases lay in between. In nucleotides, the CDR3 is TGTGCCAGCAGCTTAGGATCGGGGGGCAGGTACGAGCAGTACTTC. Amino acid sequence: CASSLGSGGRYEQYF.

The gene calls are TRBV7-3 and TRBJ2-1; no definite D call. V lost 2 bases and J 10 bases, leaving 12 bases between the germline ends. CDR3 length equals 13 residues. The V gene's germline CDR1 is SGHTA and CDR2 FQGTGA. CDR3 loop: CASSLRQDVEQFF. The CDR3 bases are TGTGCCAGCAGCTTACGGCAAGACGTCGAGCAGTTCTTC.

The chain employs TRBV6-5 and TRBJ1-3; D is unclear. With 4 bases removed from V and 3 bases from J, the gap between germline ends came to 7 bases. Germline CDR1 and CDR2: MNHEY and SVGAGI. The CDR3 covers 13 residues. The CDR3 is CASSFLGGNTIYF. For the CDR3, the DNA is TGTGCCAGCAGTTTCTTGGGTGGAAACACCATATATTTT.

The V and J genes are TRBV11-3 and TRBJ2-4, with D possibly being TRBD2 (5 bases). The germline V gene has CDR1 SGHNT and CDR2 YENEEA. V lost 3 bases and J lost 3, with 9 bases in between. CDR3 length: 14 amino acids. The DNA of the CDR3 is TGTGCCAGCAGCTTCAACGGGGTCAAAAACATTCAGTACTTC. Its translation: CASSFNGVKNIQYF. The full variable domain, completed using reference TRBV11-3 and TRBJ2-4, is EAGVVQSPRYKIIEKKQPVAFWCNPISGHNTLYWYLQNLGQGPELLIRYENEEAVDDSQLPKDRFSAERLKGVDSTLKIQPAELGDSAVYLCASSFNGVKNIQYFGAGTRLSVL.

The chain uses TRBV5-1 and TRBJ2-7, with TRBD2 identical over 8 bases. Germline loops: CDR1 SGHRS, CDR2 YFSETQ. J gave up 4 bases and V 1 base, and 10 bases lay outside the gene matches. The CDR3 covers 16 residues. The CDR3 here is CASSLWSGGPVYEQYF. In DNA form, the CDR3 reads TGCGCCAGCAGCTTGTGGTCGGGAGGGCCGGTATACGAGCAGTACTTC.

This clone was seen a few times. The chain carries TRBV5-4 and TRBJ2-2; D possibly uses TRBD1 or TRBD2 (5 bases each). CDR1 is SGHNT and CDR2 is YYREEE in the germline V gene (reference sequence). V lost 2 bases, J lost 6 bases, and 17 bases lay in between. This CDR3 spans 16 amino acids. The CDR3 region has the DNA TGTGCCAGCAGCTTAGGGGTTGGGGGTCCCGCCGGGGAGCTGTTTTTT. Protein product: CASSLGVGGPAGELFF.

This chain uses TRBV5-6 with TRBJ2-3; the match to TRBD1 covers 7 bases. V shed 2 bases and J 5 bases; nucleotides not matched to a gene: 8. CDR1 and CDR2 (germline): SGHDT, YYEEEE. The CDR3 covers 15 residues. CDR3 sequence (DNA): TGTGCCAGCAGCTTCAAGCAGGGGGTGGAAGATACGCAGTATTTT. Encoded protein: CASSFKQGVEDTQYF.

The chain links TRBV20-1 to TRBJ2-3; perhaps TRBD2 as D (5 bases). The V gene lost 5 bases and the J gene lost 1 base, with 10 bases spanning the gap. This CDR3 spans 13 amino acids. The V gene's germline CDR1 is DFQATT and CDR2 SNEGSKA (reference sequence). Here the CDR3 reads CSACGGRTDTQYF. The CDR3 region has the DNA TGCAGTGCTTGTGGCGGGCGCACAGATACGCAGTATTTT.

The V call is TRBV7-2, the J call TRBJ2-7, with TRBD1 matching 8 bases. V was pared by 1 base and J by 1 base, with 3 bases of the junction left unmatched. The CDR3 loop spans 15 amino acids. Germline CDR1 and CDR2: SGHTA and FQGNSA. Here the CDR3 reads CASSLGQGKSYEQYF. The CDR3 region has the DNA TGTGCCAGCAGCTTAGGACAGGGGAAATCCTACGAGCAGTACTTC.

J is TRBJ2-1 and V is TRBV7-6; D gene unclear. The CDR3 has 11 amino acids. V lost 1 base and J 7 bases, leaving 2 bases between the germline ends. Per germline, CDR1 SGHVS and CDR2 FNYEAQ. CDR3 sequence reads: CASSLGNEQFF. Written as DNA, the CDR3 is TGTGCCAGCAGCTTAGGGAATGAGCAGTTCTTC.

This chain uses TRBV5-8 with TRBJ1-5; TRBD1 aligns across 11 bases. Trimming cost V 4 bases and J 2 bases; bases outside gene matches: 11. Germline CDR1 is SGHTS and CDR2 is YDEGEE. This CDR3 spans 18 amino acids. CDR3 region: CASSTGQGGGSGNQPQHF. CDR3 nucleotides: TGTGCCAGCAGCACGGGACAGGGGGGAGGGTCGGGCAATCAGCCCCAGCATTTT.

Here the CDR3 DNA reads TGCGCCAGCAGCCAATTCACCGGGGAGCTGTTTTTT. Its translation is CASSQFTGELFF. The genes are TRBV4-1 and TRBJ2-2, with no clear D. CDR3 length equals 12 residues. The germline CDR1 and CDR2 sequences are MGHRA and YSYEKL. The germline V and J ends were trimmed by 2 bases and 4 bases, with 2 bases remaining between them.

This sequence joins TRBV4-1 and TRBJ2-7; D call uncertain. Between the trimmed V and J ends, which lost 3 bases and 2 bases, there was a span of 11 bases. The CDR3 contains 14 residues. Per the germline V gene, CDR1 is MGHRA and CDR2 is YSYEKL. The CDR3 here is CASSQGSYTYEQYF. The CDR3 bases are TGCGCCAGCAGCCAGGGGTCCTACACCTACGAGCAGTACTTC.

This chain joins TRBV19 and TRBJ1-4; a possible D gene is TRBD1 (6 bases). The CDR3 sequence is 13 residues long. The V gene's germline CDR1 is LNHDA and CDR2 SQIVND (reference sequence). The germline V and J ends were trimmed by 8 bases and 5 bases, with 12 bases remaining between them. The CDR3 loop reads CASVQGFNEKLFF. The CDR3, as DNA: TGTGCCAGTGTTCAGGGGTTCAATGAAAAACTGTTTTTT.

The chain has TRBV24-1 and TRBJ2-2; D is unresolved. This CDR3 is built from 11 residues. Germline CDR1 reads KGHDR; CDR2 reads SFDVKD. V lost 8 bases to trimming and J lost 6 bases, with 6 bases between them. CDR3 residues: CATKSSGELFF. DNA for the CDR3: TGTGCCACCAAGAGCTCCGGGGAGCTGTTTTTT.

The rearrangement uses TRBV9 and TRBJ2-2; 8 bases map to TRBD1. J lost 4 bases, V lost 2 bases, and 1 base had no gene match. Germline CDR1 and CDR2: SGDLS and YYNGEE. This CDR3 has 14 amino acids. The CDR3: CASSVGTGTGELFF. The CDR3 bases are TGTGCCAGCAGCGTGGGGACAGGCACCGGGGAGCTGTTTTTT.

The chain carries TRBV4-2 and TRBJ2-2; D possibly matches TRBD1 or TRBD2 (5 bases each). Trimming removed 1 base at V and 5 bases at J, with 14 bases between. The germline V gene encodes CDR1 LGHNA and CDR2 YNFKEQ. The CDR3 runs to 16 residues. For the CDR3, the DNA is TGTGCCAGCAGCCAAGTGTTTATGGGGGATACCGGGGAGCTGTTTTTT. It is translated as CASSQVFMGDTGELFF.

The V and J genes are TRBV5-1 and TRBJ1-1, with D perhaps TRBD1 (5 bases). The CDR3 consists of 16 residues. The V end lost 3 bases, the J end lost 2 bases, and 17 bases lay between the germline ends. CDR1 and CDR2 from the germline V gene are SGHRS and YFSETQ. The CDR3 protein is CASSWHAGTLNTEAFF. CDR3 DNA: TGCGCCAGCAGCTGGCATGCCGGGACCCTAAACACTGAAGCTTTCTTT.

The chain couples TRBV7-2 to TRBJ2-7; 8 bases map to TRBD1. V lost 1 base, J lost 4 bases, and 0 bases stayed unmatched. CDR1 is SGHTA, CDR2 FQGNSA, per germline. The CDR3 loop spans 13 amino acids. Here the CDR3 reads CASSLGTGYEQYF. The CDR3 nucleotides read TGTGCCAGCAGCTTAGGGACAGGGTACGAGCAGTACTTC.

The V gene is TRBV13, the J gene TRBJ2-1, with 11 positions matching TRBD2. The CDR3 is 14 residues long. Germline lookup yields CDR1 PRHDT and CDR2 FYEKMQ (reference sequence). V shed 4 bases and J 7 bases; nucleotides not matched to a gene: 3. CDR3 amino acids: CASSWTSGLNEQFF. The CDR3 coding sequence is TGTGCCAGCAGCTGGACTAGCGGGCTGAATGAGCAGTTCTTC.

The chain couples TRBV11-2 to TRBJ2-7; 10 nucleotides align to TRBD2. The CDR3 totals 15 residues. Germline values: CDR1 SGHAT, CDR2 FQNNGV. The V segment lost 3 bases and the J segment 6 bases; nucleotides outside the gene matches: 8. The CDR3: CASSFGAGGPGEQYF. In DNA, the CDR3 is TGTGCCAGCAGCTTTGGAGCGGGAGGGCCGGGCGAGCAGTACTTC.

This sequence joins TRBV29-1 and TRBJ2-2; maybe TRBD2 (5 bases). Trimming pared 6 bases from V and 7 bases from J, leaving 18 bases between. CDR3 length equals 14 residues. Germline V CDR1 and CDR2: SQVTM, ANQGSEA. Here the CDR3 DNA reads TGCAGCGTCTCAACAGCTAGCCTCAGCGGGGAGCTGTTTTTT. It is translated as CSVSTASLSGELFF.

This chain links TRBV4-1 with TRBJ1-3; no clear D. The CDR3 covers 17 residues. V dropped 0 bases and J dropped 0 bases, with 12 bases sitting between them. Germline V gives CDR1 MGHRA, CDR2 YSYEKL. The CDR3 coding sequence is TGCGCCAGCAGCCAAGATTTTGGAGCGGACTCTGGAAACACCATATATTTT. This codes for CASSQDFGADSGNTIYF.

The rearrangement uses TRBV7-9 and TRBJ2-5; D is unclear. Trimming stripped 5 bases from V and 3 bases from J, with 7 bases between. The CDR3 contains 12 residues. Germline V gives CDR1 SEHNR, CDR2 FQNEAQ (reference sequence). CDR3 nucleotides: TGTGCCAGCAGCCCCCCTGAAGAGACCCAGTACTTC. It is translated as CASSPPEETQYF.